Listed here are 27 T cell receptor beta chains from one sample, sequenced in a study of blood T cell repertoires in COVID-19. Assay: immunoSEQ multiplex PCR; the TCRdb copy retains only in-frame clones and omits some. The data show tens of thousands of clones, roughly 91% seen once. The sample consisted of peripheral blood. All receptors derive from a human donor in a cohort sampled during active COVID-19.

This clone has a single count. V gene TRBV5-1 combines with J gene TRBJ1-1, with a tentative D call TRBD1 (5 bases). Germline CDR1 is SGHRS and CDR2 is YFSETQ. V lost 4 bases to trimming and J lost 5 bases, with 18 bases between them. CDR3 size: 15 residues. The CDR3 DNA follows: TGCGCCAGCAGCCCGTATCTCCCGGGGGTAACTGAAGCTTTCTTT. Protein product: CASSPYLPGVTEAFF.

V and J are TRBV30 and TRBJ2-7; weak D call: TRBD2 (5 bases). The CDR3 is 13 amino acids. Germline CDR1 GTSNPN, CDR2 SVGIG (reference sequence). V lost 4 bases and J 5 bases, leaving 15 bases between the germline ends. CDR3 sequence reads: CAWTTTGWDEQYF. CDR3 DNA sequence: TGTGCCTGGACAACCACGGGATGGGACGAGCAGTACTTC.

The chain joins TRBV3-1 (or the pseudogene TRBV3-2) to TRBJ2-6; the D is unclear. CDR3 length: 16 residues. Trimming took off 2 bases at V and 1 base at J, with 9 bases between the two ends. From germline, CDR1 is LGHDT and CDR2 YNNKEL (reference sequence). The chain's CDR3 is CASSQNPGSGANVLTF. Written as DNA, the CDR3 is TGTGCCAGCAGCCAAAACCCCGGTTCTGGGGCCAACGTCCTGACTTTC.

There are a few counts of this clone. V is TRBV6-1 and J is TRBJ2-3, with 7 positions matching TRBD2. The germline CDR1 and CDR2 sequences are MNHNS and SASEGT. Germline trimming cut 4 bases from V and 3 bases from J; bases unmatched to any gene: 10. The CDR3 is made up of 16 amino acids. The CDR3 DNA reads TGTGCCAGCAGTGGGGGGAAGGGGACTAAGACAGATACGCAGTATTTT. It codes for CASSGGKGTKTDTQYF.

This sequence joins TRBV18 and TRBJ2-7; possible D gene TRBD2, 6 bases. V lost 3 bases and J lost 4, with 16 bases in between. The CDR3 extends over 15 amino acids. The germline gives CDR1 KGHSH, CDR2 LQKENI. CDR3: CASSPRGGGDYEQYF. CDR3 bases: TGTGCCAGCTCACCGCGGGGCGGAGGGGATTACGAGCAGTACTTC.

This clone has just one count. The chain couples TRBV9 to TRBJ2-2, with 8 bases lining up with TRBD2. The CDR3 has 16 amino acids. J lost 6 bases, V lost 0 bases, and 7 bases had no gene match. Germline lookup yields CDR1 SGDLS and CDR2 YYNGEE. CDR3 sequence reads: CASSVAGGAVAGELFF. The CDR3 nucleotides are TGTGCCAGCAGCGTAGCCGGGGGGGCCGTAGCCGGGGAGCTGTTTTTT.

The rearrangement links TRBV5-1 to TRBJ2-7; 9 bases map to TRBD1. Germline V lookup: CDR1 SGHRS, CDR2 YFSETQ. J was trimmed by 3 bases and V by 4 bases; bases with no gene match: 5. This CDR3 is 14 amino acids long. The CDR3 reads CASSAQGAIYEQYF. Here the CDR3 DNA reads TGCGCCAGCAGCGCACAGGGGGCGATCTACGAGCAGTACTTC.

The CDR3 loop reads CASSLTSGFSEQYF. CDR3 nucleotide sequence: TGTGCCAGCAGCCTAACTAGCGGGTTCAGCGAGCAGTACTTC. This chain uses TRBV5-4 with TRBJ2-7; 9 nucleotides line up with TRBD2. This CDR3 has 14 amino acids. The germline V gene has CDR1 SGHNT and CDR2 YYREEE (reference sequence). V shed 4 bases, J shed 6 bases, and the junction held 8 bases outside the gene matches.

On this clone: This specimen includes other DNA sequences encoding the same CDR3. As DNA, the CDR3 is TGTGCCATCAAACAGGGGAGTACAGATACGCAGTATTTT. Residues: CAIKQGSTDTQYF. The V gene is TRBV10-3, the J gene TRBJ2-3; 7 positions agree with TRBD1. Unmatched junction bases numbered 4, after V lost 7 bases and J lost 3 bases. There are 13 residues in the CDR3. Germline CDR1 is ENHRY and CDR2 is SYGVKD.

V gene TRBV28 combines with J gene TRBJ2-3; possibly TRBD2 for D (6 bases). The CDR3 totals 15 residues. Germline V lookup: CDR1 MDHEN, CDR2 SYDVKM. The germline V and J ends were trimmed by 3 bases and 3 bases, with 13 bases remaining between them. This CDR3 is CASSLPSGLTDTQYF. In DNA form, the CDR3 reads TGTGCCAGCAGTTTGCCCAGCGGGCTTACAGATACGCAGTATTTT.

The chain recombines TRBV29-1 with TRBJ2-5; 10 bases agree with TRBD1. The CDR3 is made up of 15 amino acids. Germline CDR1 reads SQVTM; CDR2 reads ANQGSEA. V shed 5 bases, J shed 2 bases, and the junction held 8 bases outside the gene matches. The chain's CDR3 is CSVRGQGIAQETQYF. The CDR3 DNA reads TGCAGCGTTAGGGGACAGGGGATAGCACAAGAGACCCAGTACTTC.

The chain is built from TRBV3-1 (or the pseudogene TRBV3-2) and TRBJ2-7, with 7 bases fitting TRBD1. The junction had 8 bases not matched to a gene; V was cut back by 2 bases and J by 7 bases. Germline V gene data show CDR1 as LGHDT and CDR2 as YNNKEL (reference sequence). This CDR3 comprises 14 residues. This chain's CDR3 is CASSQSVTGLEQYF. The CDR3 DNA reads TGTGCCAGCAGCCAATCTGTGACAGGGTTAGAGCAGTACTTC.

This clone was observed once. The chain employs TRBV18 and TRBJ2-3; 11 nucleotides line up with TRBD1. CDR1 is KGHSH, CDR2 LQKENI, per germline. Trimming at V came to 3 bases and at J to 5 bases, leaving 1 base not matched to a gene. This CDR3 is built from 14 residues. DNA of the CDR3: TGTGCCAGCTCACCTGGGACAGGGGGAGATACGCAGTATTTT. Its protein product is CASSPGTGGDTQYF.

This rearrangement joins TRBV7-3 to TRBJ2-7, with 7 bases matching TRBD1. J was trimmed by 5 bases and V by 4 bases; bases with no gene match: 11. Germline CDR1 SGHTA, CDR2 FQGTGA. CDR3 length: 15 residues. The CDR3 DNA is TGTGCCAGCAGCTCCCGACCAGGGGGTTACGACGAGCAGTACTTC. Protein sequence: CASSSRPGGYDEQYF.

CDR3 in amino acids: CASSPNRFPTDTQYF. The CDR3 DNA reads TGTGCCAGCAGCCCCAACAGGTTCCCCACAGATACGCAGTATTTT. The chain is built from TRBV7-2 and TRBJ2-3; D is perhaps TRBD1 (5 bases). Trimming cost V 5 bases and J 2 bases, with 14 bases left between them. The CDR3 is 15 residues long. The germline CDR1 and CDR2 sequences are SGHTA and FQGNSA.

This chain joins TRBV24-1 and TRBJ2-7, with TRBD2 as a possible D gene (5 bases). CDR1 is KGHDR and CDR2 is SFDVKD in the germline V gene. The CDR3 is made up of 13 amino acids. The V gene lost 1 base and the J gene lost 8 bases, with 11 bases spanning the gap. The CDR3 nucleotides read TGTGCCACCAGTGATTTTGGGAGCGACCAGCAGTACTTC. Its translation: CATSDFGSDQQYF.

This clone was seen once. The rearrangement links TRBV7-9 to TRBJ2-5, with no clear D. The CDR3 consists of 15 residues. Trimming shortened V by 5 bases and J by 2 bases, and 15 bases separated the two germline ends. Germline values: CDR1 SEHNR, CDR2 FQNEAQ (reference sequence). The CDR3 DNA is TGTGCCAGCAGCCCCCCTCGGTCCCAACAAGAGACCCAGTACTTC. It is translated as CASSPPRSQQETQYF.

The chain joins TRBV7-9 to TRBJ1-5; unclear D gene. Germline V gene sequence: CDR1 SEHNR, CDR2 FQNEAQ (reference sequence). Trimming shortened V by 8 bases and J by 1 base, and 15 bases separated the two germline ends. This CDR3 region has 15 residues. The CDR3 sequence is CASPVYGISNQPQHF. In DNA, the CDR3 is TGTGCCAGCCCCGTGTATGGCATCAGCAATCAGCCCCAGCATTTT.

This clone was counted a few times. V and J are TRBV6-5 and TRBJ1-2; weak D call: TRBD1 (6 bases). Germline V gives CDR1 MNHEY, CDR2 SVGAGI. The CDR3 totals 14 residues. The V end lost 6 bases, the J end lost 8 bases, and 19 bases lay between the germline ends. Written as DNA, the CDR3 is TGTGCCAGCAGACCCGGGGGGGCTGCCTTCGGCTACACCTTC. Its protein product is CASRPGGAAFGYTF.

The chain uses TRBV27 and TRBJ1-5, with D maybe TRBD1 (6 bases). The V end lost 8 bases, the J end lost 3 bases, and 14 bases lay between the germline ends. Germline V CDR1 and CDR2: MNHEY, SMNVEV (reference sequence). The CDR3 is 14 amino acids. The DNA for the CDR3 is TGTGCCAGCGGGGCAGGGGTACTCAATCAGCCCCAGCATTTT. This translates into CASGAGVLNQPQHF.

The chain joins TRBV6-1 to TRBJ1-6, with D tentatively TRBD1 (5 bases). The germline V gene has CDR1 MNHNS and CDR2 SASEGT. Trimming cost V 3 bases and J 0 bases, with 9 bases left between them. The CDR3 covers 16 residues. The CDR3 region is CASSDRRGSYNSPLHF. In DNA, the CDR3 is TGTGCCAGCAGTGACAGGAGGGGCTCCTATAATTCACCCCTCCACTTT.

This chain joins TRBV7-8 and TRBJ2-3; the D is unclear. The length of the CDR3 is 14 residues. Germline V CDR1 and CDR2: SGHVS, FQNEAQ. The V and J ends lost 3 bases and 1 base respectively, with 8 bases between them. The chain's CDR3 is CASSFLSGTDTQYF. CDR3 nucleotide sequence: TGTGCCAGCAGCTTTTTGTCGGGCACAGATACGCAGTATTTT.

J is TRBJ2-2 and V is TRBV7-3; TRBD2 aligns across 8 bases. The CDR3 runs 18 residues. Germline-derived CDR1 and CDR2 are SGHTA and FQGTGA. Germline trimming cut 3 bases from V and 1 base from J; bases unmatched to any gene: 10. The CDR3 sequence: CASSLGDGLALNTGELFF. CDR3 nucleotide sequence: TGTGCCAGCAGCTTGGGAGATGGACTAGCTCTGAACACCGGGGAGCTGTTTTTT. Looking up the rest from reference TRBV7-3 and TRBJ2-2 gives the full variable domain: GAGVSQTPSNKVTEKGKYVELRCDPISGHTALYWYRQSLGQGPEFLIYFQGTGAADDSGLPNDRFFAVRPEGSVSTLKIQRTERGDSAVYLCASSLGDGLALNTGELFFGEGSRLTVL.

The chain is built from TRBV7-8 and TRBJ2-5; a weak D match, TRBD2 (7 bases). The CDR3 sequence is 16 residues long. V shed 1 base and J shed 5 bases, with 17 bases lying between them. Germline values: CDR1 SGHVS, CDR2 FQNEAQ. The CDR3 DNA follows: TGTGCCAGCAGCTTAGTTTCGGGGGGCAAGGGTGAGACCCAGTACTTC. It codes for CASSLVSGGKGETQYF.

The V gene is TRBV9, the J gene TRBJ1-2; D gene uncertain. Trimming pared 0 bases from V and 8 bases from J, leaving 20 bases between. The CDR3 is 16 amino acids. Germline V gives CDR1 SGDLS, CDR2 YYNGEE. This CDR3 is CASSVDGVYGSYGYTF. The CDR3 region has the DNA TGTGCCAGCAGCGTAGACGGGGTGTATGGTTCCTACGGCTACACCTTC.

The chain uses TRBV5-1 and TRBJ2-7; TRBD1 aligns across 10 bases. V was clipped by 7 bases and J by 6 bases; unmatched bases: 7. Per the germline V gene, CDR1 is SGHRS and CDR2 is YFSETQ. This CDR3 region has 13 residues. DNA for the CDR3: TGCGCCAGCGGGTACGGGACAGGGGCCGAGCAGTACTTC. It specifies CASGYGTGAEQYF. The full variable domain, with the rest looked up from reference TRBV5-1 and TRBJ2-7, is KAGVTQTPRYLIKTRGQQVTLSCSPISGHRSVSWYQQTPGQGLQFLFEYFSETQRNKGNFPGRFSGRQFSNSRSEMNVSTLELGDSALYLCASGYGTGAEQYFGPGTRLTVT.

The chain is built from TRBV6-5 and TRBJ2-7; D is possibly TRBD2 (6 bases). V lost 2 bases and J 0 bases, leaving 14 bases between the germline ends. Per the germline V gene, CDR1 is MNHEY and CDR2 is SVGAGI. CDR3 length equals 16 residues. The CDR3 region has the DNA TGTGCCAGCAGTTACCGATTAGCGGCTTTCTCCTACGAGCAGTACTTC. Its translation: CASSYRLAAFSYEQYF.